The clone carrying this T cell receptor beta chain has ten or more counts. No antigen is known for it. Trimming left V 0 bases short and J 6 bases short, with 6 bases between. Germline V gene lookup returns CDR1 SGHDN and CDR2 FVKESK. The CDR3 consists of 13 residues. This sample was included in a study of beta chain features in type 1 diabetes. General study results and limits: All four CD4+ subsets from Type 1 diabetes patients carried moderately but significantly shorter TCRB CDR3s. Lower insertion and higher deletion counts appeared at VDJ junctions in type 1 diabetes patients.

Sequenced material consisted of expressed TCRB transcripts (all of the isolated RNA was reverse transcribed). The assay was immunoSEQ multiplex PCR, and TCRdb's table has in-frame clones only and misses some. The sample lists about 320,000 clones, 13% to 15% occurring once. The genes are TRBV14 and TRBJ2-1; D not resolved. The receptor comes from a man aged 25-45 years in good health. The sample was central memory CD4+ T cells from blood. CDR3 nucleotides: TGTGCCAGCAGCCAAGAAGTCAGCAATGAGCAGTTCTTC. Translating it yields CASSQEVSNEQFF.